This T cell receptor (beta chain) was captured by sequencing in a study of T-cell reconstitution after alpha-beta-depleted transplantation in children. This CDR3 contains 16 residues. Germline CDR1 reads SGHRS; CDR2 reads YFSETQ. Trimming left V 4 bases short and J 0 bases short, with 17 bases between. This clonotype was detected a few times. Unique molecular identifiers were incorporated into the prepared TCRbeta library. Using its own MiXCR run on the PCR reads, TCRdb lists one record per CDR3 protein. The sample records hundreds of thousands of distinct CDR3 sequences, approximately 17% being singletons.

The receptor was isolated from a male patient under 10 years old who had a stem cell transplant for acute lymphoblastic leukemia, so the T cells may come from the graft donor. Sample: PBMCs, mostly from graft donor cells, taken 360 days after TCRalphabeta/CD19-depleted stem cell transplant. The chain joins TRBV5-1 to TRBJ2-7; D may match TRBD1 or TRBD2 (5 bases each). CDR3: CASSGPGTERSYEQYF. The CDR3 DNA follows: TGCGCCAGCAGCGGACCCGGGACGGAGCGCTCCTACGAGCAGTACTTC.